Below, one T cell receptor (beta chain) is given with its context. Its antigen is not yet known. No clone much larger than this one lies a single base away; base qualities are absent. The goal of deep resolution MiSeq sequencing was a depth between 1 in 1 million and 1 in 200,000 T cells, and coverage averaged 10x per clonotype. The immunoSEQ hsTCRB Kit was used to generate TCR beta libraries. The paper's processing steps were these. ImmunoSEQ Data Assistant and ImmunoSEQ Analyzer were used for data analysis, and V, D and J genes were assigned according to IMGT definitions. Clonality, which ranges from 0 to 1, was calculated as one minus the normalized Shannon entropy of productive rearrangement frequencies. Only overrepresented clonotypes making up at least 0.05% of each patient's repertoire were included in the public clonotype analysis. About a dozen repertoires from age-matched healthy donors, obtained from immuneACCESS, served as clonality controls. TCRdb carries this immuneACCESS record with in-frame sequences only. Its versions omit some clonotypes, under half of them owing to an unresolved V gene in the studies checked, with the rest unexplained. V and J calls and clone size follow that table, whereas D and trimming were derived from the DNA. The sample yields about 300,000 clones; more than 70% were counted once. About 5.8% of the sample belongs to the ten largest clones.

This sample was included in a study of cytotoxic CD8 clonotypes in ibrutinib-treated CLL (dated by TCRdb to about 2021). For context, the study as a whole: The cohort was composed of some twelve relapsed/refractory and 15 treatment-naive patients; IGHV unmutated status was identified in under 18 patients. Responses were partial in approximately 24 patients and complete in 2; after median around 65 months follow-up, about 14 stayed in remission and approximately twelve progressed. The response samples were drawn at a median of 12 months into treatment, with a range of roughly 6 to 40 months. An average of 255,043 productive templates and 94,082 productive rearrangements was obtained per sample. Longitudinal samples were available for about 30% of the 86 trial participants. Cryopreserved peripheral blood mononuclear cells were collected at three points: before therapy, at response, and at either sustained remission or disease progression. Every sample from remission and from progressive disease was obtained while the patients were still on ibrutinib. Overall study results and their limits: Public clonotypes were rare and either shrank or stayed stable during treatment, and the rise in clonality at ibrutinib response reflected expansion of private clonotypes. Sustained-remission and progressing patients did not have matched sampling times, and lymph node repertoires were not examined. Clonality rose at ibrutinib response, remained stable during sustained remission, and dropped back toward baseline at progression. At baseline, clonality was higher than in age-matched healthy donors and showed a strong correlation with circulating CD8+ T-cell counts.

V is cut by 8 bases and J by 1 base, and the space between the germline ends is 8 bases. According to the germline V gene, CDR1 reads SNHLY and CDR2 reads FYNNEI. The cysteine opens and the phenylalanine closes a CDR3 of 12 amino acids. Just CDR3 DNA is preserved here, 36 bases in frame from base 1. The intended sense of this specimen's time point label: progressive disease on ibrutinib. For TCR beta library preparation, about 2.2 micrograms of genomic DNA was extracted from cryopreserved PBMCs. Longitudinal blood samples from CLL patients receiving ibrutinib monotherapy were subjected to high-throughput TCR beta sequencing. The patients were enrolled in a single-center, open-label phase 2 trial of ibrutinib monotherapy.

The sequence links TRBV2 to TRBJ1-1, with the identity of the D gene unclear. Here the sequenced sample was PBMCs, taken at disease progression, from a patient treated with ibrutinib. The source is a human donor with chronic lymphocytic leukemia. The DNA sequence is TGTGCCAGCTGGTCGGCGAACACTGAAGCTTTCTTT. Translated, it gives CASWSANTEAFF.